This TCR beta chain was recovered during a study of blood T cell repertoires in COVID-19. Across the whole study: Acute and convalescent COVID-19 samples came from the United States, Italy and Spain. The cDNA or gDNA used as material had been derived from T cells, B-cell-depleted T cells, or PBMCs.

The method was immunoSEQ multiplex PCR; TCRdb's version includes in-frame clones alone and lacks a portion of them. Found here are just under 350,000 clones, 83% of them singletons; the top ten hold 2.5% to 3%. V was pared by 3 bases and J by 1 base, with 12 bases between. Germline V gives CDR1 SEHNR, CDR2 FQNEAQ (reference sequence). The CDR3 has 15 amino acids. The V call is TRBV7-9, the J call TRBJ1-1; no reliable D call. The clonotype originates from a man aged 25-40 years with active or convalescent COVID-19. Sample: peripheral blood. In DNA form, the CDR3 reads TGTGCCAGCAGCTTGGTGGCGGCGGGGAACACTGAAGCTTTCTTT. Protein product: CASSLVAAGNTEAFF.